The 29 T cell receptor beta chains below all came from one sample that was sequenced in a study of blood T cell repertoires in COVID-19. Generated by immunoSEQ multiplex PCR, the TCRdb table keeps only in-frame clones and is missing some. The table has more than 250,000 clones, 88% seen once. Sample: PBMCs or T cells enriched from blood (not recorded which). These receptors were collected from a woman in her thirties or forties with acute COVID-19.

The CDR3 loop is CASSQDYRANSPLHF. The CDR3 nucleotides read TGTGCCAGCAGCCAAGACTACAGGGCTAATTCACCCCTCCACTTT. This chain links TRBV3-1 (or the pseudogene TRBV3-2) with TRBJ1-6; tentative D call: TRBD1 (6 bases). CDR1 LGHDT and CDR2 YNNKEL come from the germline V gene (reference sequence). The CDR3 is 15 residues long. V lost 0 bases, J lost 6 bases, and 9 bases lay in between.

The rearrangement uses TRBV10-1 and TRBJ1-1; D unresolved. This CDR3 is 17 amino acids long. Germline CDR1 is WNHNN and CDR2 is SYGVQD (reference sequence). Deletions cut 1 base from V and 1 base from J, with 16 bases between. CDR3 nucleotides: TGCGCCAGCAGTGAGTACCCCACCCGGTTTAGGAACACTGAAGCTTTCTTT. Translating it yields CASSEYPTRFRNTEAFF.

This clone was detected only a few times. The rearrangement joins TRBV9 to TRBJ1-4, with 7 bases matching TRBD1. Trimming took 0 bases from V and 7 from J; bases not matched to a gene: 9. Germline V lookup: CDR1 SGDLS, CDR2 YYNGEE. The CDR3 runs 16 residues. The CDR3 region has the DNA TGTGCCAGCAGCGTAGAGGGTCTAGGGGGCCTTGAAAAACTGTTTTTT. This gives the protein CASSVEGLGGLEKLFF.

This clone was recorded only once. This chain joins TRBV11-3 and TRBJ1-1; D gene unclear. Deletions cut 1 base from V and 0 bases from J, with 9 bases between. Germline V CDR1 and CDR2: SGHNT, YENEEA. There are 15 residues in the CDR3. CDR3 nucleotide sequence: TGTGCCAGCAGCTTAGGGGCAAGGATGAACACTGAAGCTTTCTTT. Amino acids: CASSLGARMNTEAFF.

This clone was observed a single time. This chain links TRBV14 with TRBJ1-2; 8 bases map to TRBD1. The CDR3 spans 15 residues. J gave up 2 bases and V 4 bases, and 6 bases lay outside the gene matches. Germline CDR1 and CDR2: SGHDN and FVKESK. CDR3 DNA sequence: TGTGCCAGCAGCCGACAGGGGTCCCAGAACTATGGCTACACCTTC. This encodes CASSRQGSQNYGYTF.

This clone was picked up a small number of times. The rearrangement joins TRBV11-2 to TRBJ2-7; 8 nucleotides match TRBD1. Trimming cost V 0 bases and J 8 bases; bases outside gene matches: 6. Germline V gives CDR1 SGHAT, CDR2 FQNNGV. This CDR3 contains 14 residues. CDR3 bases: TGTGCCAGCAGCTTAGACAGGGGGCGCCCCCAGCAGTACTTC. Protein: CASSLDRGRPQQYF.

The chain recombines TRBV29-1 with TRBJ1-5, with D unclear. Germline-derived CDR1 and CDR2 are SQVTM and ANQGSEA. The CDR3 is 12 amino acids. Trimming removed 7 bases at V and 4 bases at J, with 11 bases between. For the CDR3, the DNA is TGCAGCGGAAGCGACGGTAATCAGCCCCAGCATTTT. Its translation: CSGSDGNQPQHF.

The rearrangement uses TRBV11-3 and TRBJ1-2, with D maybe TRBD1 (5 bases). Trimming removed 5 bases at V and 8 bases at J, with 21 bases between. The germline gives CDR1 SGHNT, CDR2 YENEEA. The CDR3 is 15 residues long. CDR3 amino acids: CASSADSSSYGGYTF. CDR3 bases: TGTGCCAGCAGCGCCGACAGTTCCTCCTATGGCGGCTACACCTTC.

V is TRBV6-2 or TRBV6-3 and J is TRBJ1-2, with TRBD1 identical over 9 bases. The CDR3 contains 16 residues. Germline V gives CDR1 MNHEY, CDR2 SVGEGT. V lost 0 bases to trimming and J lost 5 bases; unmatched junction nucleotides: 7. This chain's CDR3 is CASSYSRTGAGYGYTF. CDR3 nucleotide sequence: TGTGCCAGCAGTTACTCAAGGACAGGGGCTGGGTATGGCTACACCTTC.

The chain carries TRBV7-8 and TRBJ2-5; TRBD2 matches at 9 bases. Germline V lookup: CDR1 SGHVS, CDR2 FQNEAQ. The ends lost 5 bases at V and 2 bases at J; junction bases unmatched: 12. The CDR3 loop spans 17 amino acids. As DNA, the CDR3 is TGTGCCAGCAGCCCTTCGCTAGCGGGGCAACCACAAGAGACCCAGTACTTC. This encodes CASSPSLAGQPQETQYF.

As to this clone: This sample also contains other DNA sequences that code for the same CDR3. The chain uses TRBV18 and TRBJ2-7; 12 bases match TRBD1. The V segment lost 3 bases and the J segment 0 bases; nucleotides outside the gene matches: 0. The CDR3 is made up of 15 amino acids. CDR1 and CDR2 (germline): KGHSH, LQKENI. The CDR3 nucleotides read TGTGCCAGCTCACCGGGACAGGGGGCCTCCTACGAGCAGTACTTC. Encoded protein: CASSPGQGASYEQYF.

The chain employs TRBV4-2 and TRBJ1-5; TRBD1 aligns across 7 bases. In germline, CDR1 is LGHNA, CDR2 YNFKEQ. The trim removed 4 bases at V and 3 bases at J, leaving 6 bases unmatched. The CDR3 length is 15 residues. The CDR3 loop reads CASSPRQGLNQPQHF. The CDR3 nucleotides are TGTGCCAGCAGCCCTAGACAGGGCCTCAATCAGCCCCAGCATTTT.

This rearrangement joins TRBV11-2 to TRBJ2-7, with 9 bases aligning to TRBD2. CDR3 length: 15 residues. From germline, CDR1 is SGHAT and CDR2 FQNNGV. With 4 bases clipped from V and 3 bases from J, the junction kept 7 bases outside the gene matches. CDR3 region: CASSSGAGGIYEQYF. In DNA form, the CDR3 reads TGTGCCAGCAGCTCCGGAGCGGGGGGTATCTACGAGCAGTACTTC.

The chain uses TRBV10-3 and TRBJ2-3; 9 nucleotides match TRBD2. The CDR3 runs 15 residues. With V trimmed by 8 bases and J by 0 bases, 6 bases remained unmatched. Germline CDR1 is ENHRY and CDR2 is SYGVKD. DNA of the CDR3: TGTGCCATCCAGCTAGCGGGGACAAGCACAGATACGCAGTATTTT. Amino acids: CAIQLAGTSTDTQYF.

This clone was detected a few times. V is TRBV11-2 and J is TRBJ2-1; 11 nucleotides agree with TRBD2. The CDR3 totals 19 residues. The V segment lost 1 base and the J segment 3 bases; nucleotides outside the gene matches: 11. Germline CDR1 SGHAT, CDR2 FQNNGV. The CDR3 is CASSLAPETSGRFYNEQFF. CDR3 coding DNA: TGTGCCAGCAGCTTAGCCCCCGAAACTAGCGGGAGATTCTACAATGAGCAGTTCTTC.

This clone was picked up one time. The CDR3 sequence is CAAYRAYNSPLHF. The CDR3 coding sequence is TGTGCCGCCTACAGGGCTTATAATTCACCCCTCCACTTT. V is TRBV6-5 and J is TRBJ1-6; D may be TRBD1 (6 bases). V lost 11 bases, J lost 4 bases, and 12 bases lay in between. Germline-derived CDR1 and CDR2 are MNHEY and SVGAGI. This CDR3 comprises 13 residues.

This chain joins TRBV18 and TRBJ2-1; 11 bases align to TRBD2. CDR3 size: 18 residues. The germline V gene has CDR1 KGHSH and CDR2 LQKENI. With V trimmed by 2 bases and J by 7 bases, 13 bases remained unmatched. The CDR3 spells CASSPWDSGRVNPNEQFF. The CDR3 coding sequence is TGTGCCAGCTCACCATGGGATAGCGGGAGGGTAAATCCGAATGAGCAGTTCTTC.

The chain joins TRBV12-5 to TRBJ2-7, with TRBD1 matching over 8 bases. Germline loops: CDR1 LGHNT, CDR2 FRNRAP. V was clipped by 0 bases and J by 2 bases; unmatched bases: 9. CDR3 length equals 17 residues. The CDR3 DNA is TGTGCTAGTGGTTTGGTAGAGAGGACAGGGAGGCCCTACGAGCAGTACGTC. Protein: CASGLVERTGRPYEQYV.

The chain links TRBV5-1 to TRBJ2-2; D possibly corresponds to TRBD2 (5 bases). This CDR3 has 15 amino acids. Per germline, CDR1 SGHRS and CDR2 YFSETQ. V was pared by 4 bases and J by 6 bases, with 16 bases between. CDR3 amino acids: CASSEGPGEPGELFF. CDR3 nucleotides: TGCGCCAGCAGCGAGGGCCCCGGAGAACCCGGGGAGCTGTTTTTT. The variable domain in full, with the rest retrieved from reference TRBV5-1 and TRBJ2-2, is KAGVTQTPRYLIKTRGQQVTLSCSPISGHRSVSWYQQTPGQGLQFLFEYFSETQRNKGNFPGRFSGRQFSNSRSEMNVSTLELGDSALYLCASSEGPGEPGELFFGEGSRLTVL.

The V and J genes are TRBV7-2 and TRBJ1-5, with TRBD1 as a possible D gene (5 bases). The germline V gene has CDR1 SGHTA and CDR2 FQGNSA. CDR3 length: 15 amino acids. V dropped 5 bases and J dropped 1 base, with 12 bases sitting between them. CDR3 in amino acids: CASSPGTVSNQPQHF. Written as DNA, the CDR3 is TGTGCCAGCAGCCCAGGGACTGTGAGCAATCAGCCCCAGCATTTT.

This chain uses TRBV29-1 with TRBJ1-2, with no clear D. Germline V gene sequence: CDR1 SQVTM, CDR2 ANQGSEA. V was pared by 4 bases and J by 0 bases, with 9 bases between. The CDR3 contains 13 residues. Written as DNA, the CDR3 is TGCAGCGTTGCATTCGCAGCTAACTATGGCTACACCTTC. Translated: CSVAFAANYGYTF.

The count of this clone is one. The rearrangement joins TRBV11-3 to TRBJ2-3; no clear D gene. CDR1 and CDR2 from the germline V gene are SGHNT and YENEEA. This CDR3 has 12 residues. V was pared by 5 bases and J by 4 bases, with 7 bases between. This chain's CDR3 is CASSPGADTQYF. Here the CDR3 DNA reads TGTGCCAGCAGCCCAGGCGCAGATACGCAGTATTTT.

With respect to this clone: Distinct nucleotide sequences in the sample also encode this CDR3. This chain uses TRBV7-9 with TRBJ1-1; D gene unclear. CDR3 length equals 14 residues. Germline V CDR1 and CDR2: SEHNR, FQNEAQ (reference sequence). V lost 1 base and J 1 base, leaving 7 bases between the germline ends. This CDR3 reads CASSLGAGNTEAFF. CDR3 DNA sequence: TGTGCCAGCAGCTTAGGCGCAGGGAACACTGAAGCTTTCTTT.

The chain combines TRBV24-1 with TRBJ2-2; no definite D call. Trimming pared 9 bases from V and 1 base from J, leaving 11 bases between. Germline V gives CDR1 KGHDR, CDR2 SFDVKD. The CDR3 has 14 amino acids. The CDR3 DNA sequence: TGTGCCACCGGTAACAGCCAGAACACCGGGGAGCTGTTTTTT. This translates into CATGNSQNTGELFF.

V gene TRBV25-1 combines with J gene TRBJ2-1; TRBD1 matches 7 bases. The CDR3 is 13 residues long. The trim removed 8 bases at V and 5 bases at J, leaving 6 bases unmatched. Germline-derived CDR1 and CDR2 are MGHDK and SYGVNS. CDR3 in DNA: TGTGCCAGCTTTAAAGACAGGGACAATGAGCAGTTCTTC. Translated: CASFKDRDNEQFF. The full variable domain, in which reference TRBV25-1 and TRBJ2-1 provide the parts outside the CDR3, is EADIYQTPRYLVIGTGKKITLECSQTMGHDKMYWYQQDPGMELHLIHYSYGVNSTEKGDLSSESTVSRIRTEHFPLTLESARPSHTSQYLCASFKDRDNEQFFGPGTRLTVL.

The genes are TRBV2 and TRBJ1-4; the match to TRBD1 covers 7 bases. The germline CDR1 and CDR2 sequences are SNHLY and FYNNEI. After removal of 5 bases from V and 8 bases from J, the junction contained 11 bases not matched to a gene. The CDR3 loop spans 15 amino acids. The CDR3 nucleotides are TGTGCCAGCAGTCGGATCGACAGGGTGAACGAAAAACTGTTTTTT. Translating it yields CASSRIDRVNEKLFF.

The CDR3 DNA is TGTGCCAGCAGCCCGGACAAAGGGAATCAGCCCCAGCATTTT. Translating it yields CASSPDKGNQPQHF. This sequence joins TRBV6-5 and TRBJ1-5, with D tentatively TRBD1 (5 bases). V was pared by 6 bases and J by 4 bases, with 13 bases between. CDR1 and CDR2 (germline): MNHEY, SVGAGI. CDR3 length: 14 residues.

This chain joins TRBV28 and TRBJ1-2, with a possible D match to TRBD1 (6 bases). Germline V gene lookup returns CDR1 MDHEN and CDR2 SYDVKM. V was shortened by 2 bases and J by 2 bases, with 15 bases between the two germline ends. The CDR3 consists of 16 residues. The CDR3 DNA sequence: TGTGCCAGCAGTTTAGGGGGCTTGGACAGCAACTATGGCTACACCTTC. This encodes CASSLGGLDSNYGYTF.

The chain employs TRBV23-1 and TRBJ1-4; 9 nucleotides align to TRBD1. TRBV23-1 is placed among ORFs of uncertain function. The trim removed 4 bases at V and 6 bases at J, leaving 9 bases unmatched. The CDR3 is 16 residues long. The CDR3 protein is CASSLTRDRAYEKLFF. The DNA of the CDR3 is TGCGCCAGCAGTCTCACCCGGGACAGGGCCTATGAAAAACTGTTTTTT.